Listed below are T cell receptor beta chains from one sample, sequenced in a study of cytomegalovirus exposure and HLA in healthy donors. Repertoires were generated with immunoSEQ multiplex PCR, while TCRdb's copy carries only in-frame clones and drops some. The data contain about 50,000 clones, around 70% of them singletons. The material sequenced was PBMCs. The receptors originated from a woman aged 45-59 years in good health and CMV-seronegative. Each CDR3 is given with its conserved first and last residue. Each record gives: clone size, D gene, V gene, J gene, CDR3 DNA, CDR3 protein. D genes are given only for firm matches. Where a row states a size, it is once, few, many or the class of an expanded clone; other rows omit it.

-	TRBD2	TRBV9	TRBJ2-3	TGTGCCAGCAGCGACGGGACTAGACTCACAGATACGCAGTATTTT	CASSDGTRLTDTQYF
once	TRBD1	TRBV7-9	TRBJ2-5	TGTGCCAGCAGCCTCGGGACAGGGGATTTGGAGACCCAGTACTTC	CASSLGTGDLETQYF
few	-	TRBV7-2	TRBJ2-7	TGTGCCAGCAGCCTCAATTTCTCACCGGGTGAGCAGTACTTC	CASSLNFSPGEQYF
few	TRBD1	TRBV7-9	TRBJ2-7	TGTGCCAGCAGCTCTTGGACAGGGCGGAACGAGCAGTACTTC	CASSSWTGRNEQYF
-	-	TRBV5-4	TRBJ2-1	TGTGCCAGCAGCGGGGAGATCTACAATGAGCAGTTCTTC	CASSGEIYNEQFF
-	-	TRBV10-3	TRBJ2-1	TGTGCCGGAAGTGGGGCAGACAATGAGCAGTTCTTC	CAGSGADNEQFF
once	-	TRBV5-5	TRBJ2-7	TGTGCCAGCAGCTCAAAGAGCGGACCCTCCTACGAGCAGTACTTC	CASSSKSGPSYEQYF
-	-	TRBV6-1	TRBJ1-2	TGTGCCAGCAGTGAATCAGGGGAAAATGGCTACACCTTC	CASSESGENGYTF
-	TRBD2	TRBV7-3	TRBJ2-2	TGTGCCAGCAGCCCCCCGGGACTAGCGGGAAACACCGGGGAGCTGTTTTTT	CASSPPGLAGNTGELFF
-	-	TRBV6-1	TRBJ2-7	TGTGCCAGCAGACCCCGTGGCAGAACCTACGAGCAGTACTTC	CASRPRGRTYEQYF
-	-	TRBV30	TRBJ1-6	TGTGCCTGGAGTCCGGCACGGGGGAACTATAATTCACCCCTCCACTTT	CAWSPARGNYNSPLHF
-	TRBD2	TRBV30	TRBJ2-1	TGTGCCTGGAGCGGACTAGATAGTGAGCAGTTCTTC	CAWSGLDSEQFF
-	-	TRBV7-3	TRBJ2-1	TGTGCCAGCAGCCCCGGGACCTACAATGAGCAGTTCTTC	CASSPGTYNEQFF
-	TRBD2	TRBV27	TRBJ2-7	TGTGCCAGCAGTTTATCTTCGGGAGGCTCCTACGAGCAGTACTTC	CASSLSSGGSYEQYF
-	-	TRBV2	TRBJ1-5	TGTGCCAGCAGTGGATATGGAGGAGGCAATCAGCCCCAGCATTTT	CASSGYGGGNQPQHF
-	-	TRBV7-9	TRBJ2-3	TGTGCCAGCAGCTCGCCCTCTACCGATACGCAGTATTTT	CASSSPSTDTQYF
-	-	TRBV29-1	TRBJ1-1	TGCAGCGTAGTTCCAGGGGCTTCTTACACTGAAGCTTTCTTT	CSVVPGASYTEAFF
few	-	TRBV2	TRBJ2-6	TGTGCCAGCAGTGACGAGGGAGGTGGGGCCAACGTCCTGACTTTC	CASSDEGGGANVLTF
-	TRBD2	TRBV29-1	TRBJ2-3	TGCAGCGCCCATGGACTAGCGGGCTCCACAGATACGCAGTATTTT	CSAHGLAGSTDTQYF
-	TRBD1	TRBV28	TRBJ1-6	TGTGCCAGCACTCAATCCCAGGGGGCGTTGACACCCCTCCACTTT	CASTQSQGALTPLHF
-	TRBD1	TRBV6-1	TRBJ1-6	TGTGCCACCCTGAGGACAGGGGATTCACCCCTCCACTTT	CATLRTGDSPLHF
-	TRBD2	TRBV5-1	TRBJ2-7	TGCGCCAGCACCAGAGGGGAGGGTCGGGGGGAGCAGTACTTC	CASTRGEGRGEQYF
-	-	TRBV10-3	TRBJ2-7	TGTGCCATCAGTGAGTGGGACTCCCTTTTCGGCGAGCAGTACTTC	CAISEWDSLFGEQYF
-	-	TRBV21-1	TRBJ1-1	TGTGCCAGCAGCACGGACAGGGGGTTTACTGAAGCTTTCTTT	CASSTDRGFTEAFF
few	TRBD1	TRBV29-1	TRBJ1-1	TGCAGCGCCTTTCTCGACAGGGGTGGCACTGAAGCTTTCTTT	CSAFLDRGGTEAFF
-	TRBD2	TRBV5-4	TRBJ2-5	TGTGCCAGCAGCATTGGGACTAGCCGAGAGACCCAGTACTTC	CASSIGTSRETQYF
once	-	TRBV28	TRBJ2-7	TGTGCCAGCCTAGCCAGGAGCTCCTACGAGCAGTACTTC	CASLARSSYEQYF
few	TRBD1	TRBV28	TRBJ2-2	TGTGCCAGCCTACGGGACAGGGGAAGCGGGGAGCTGTTTTTT	CASLRDRGSGELFF
-	TRBD1	TRBV7-2	TRBJ1-5	TGTGCCAGCAGCCTCGGGACAGTGAATCAGCCCCAGCATTTT	CASSLGTVNQPQHF
-	-	TRBV4-1	TRBJ2-7	TGCGCCAGCAGCCTTTCGGAGACCTACGAGCAGTACTTC	CASSLSETYEQYF
-	TRBD2	TRBV6-1	TRBJ2-1	TGTGCCAGCAGTACACTAGCGGGAGGGCCGAATGAGCAGTTCTTC	CASSTLAGGPNEQFF
few	TRBD1	TRBV27	TRBJ2-2	TGTGCCAGCAGTCGACAGGGCTTCACCGGGGAGCTGTTTTTT	CASSRQGFTGELFF
-	-	TRBV4-1	TRBJ1-2	TGCGCCAGCAGCCAAGAGCCCTCCCAGGGTGGGTATGGCTACACCTTC	CASSQEPSQGGYGYTF
-	-	TRBV2	TRBJ1-1	TGTGCCAGCAGTGTGTCCAGGGTGAACACTGAAGCTTTCTTT	CASSVSRVNTEAFF
-	TRBD1	TRBV7-9	TRBJ1-5	TGTGCCAGCAGCCTGGGACAGAGTTATCAGCCCCAGCATTTT	CASSLGQSYQPQHF
-	TRBD1	TRBV18	TRBJ2-7	TGTGCCAGCTCAATCGGACAGGACGCCTACGAGCAGTACTTC	CASSIGQDAYEQYF
-	TRBD2	TRBV14	TRBJ2-7	TGTGCCAGCAGCCCTGCTTGGACTAGCCAAGAGCAGTACTTC	CASSPAWTSQEQYF
-	TRBD1	TRBV6-5	TRBJ1-2	TGTGCCAGCAGTCGGACAGGGGGCTTCTATGGCTACACCTTC	CASSRTGGFYGYTF
-	-	TRBV7-9	TRBJ2-1	TGTGCCAGCAGCTTAAGGGGTGAGCAGTTCTTC	CASSLRGEQFF
few	TRBD1	TRBV10-1	TRBJ2-7	TGCGCCAGCAGTGAGTCGGGACAGAAATACGAGCAGTACTTC	CASSESGQKYEQYF
-	-	TRBV6-5	TRBJ2-5	TGTGCCAGCAGTCTCGGACTGGTGGAGACCCAGTACTTC	CASSLGLVETQYF
few	-	TRBV6-5	TRBJ2-3	TGTGCCAGCAGTTACTCTAGCGCCGGCACAGATACGCAGTATTTT	CASSYSSAGTDTQYF
-	TRBD1	TRBV6-6	TRBJ2-1	TGTGCCAGCAGTACGACAGGGTATGAGCAGTTCTTC	CASSTTGYEQFF
-	TRBD1	TRBV5-1	TRBJ2-5	TGCGCCAGCAGCTACCAAGGGACAGTACAAGAGACCCAGTACTTC	CASSYQGTVQETQYF
-	-	TRBV28	TRBJ1-2	TGTGCCAGCATTACGCCACAGGGCGACTATGGCTACACCTTC	CASITPQGDYGYTF
-	TRBD1	TRBV19	TRBJ1-2	TGTGCCAGTAGTATCTCTGGACAGGGCTATGGCTACACCTTC	CASSISGQGYGYTF
-	-	TRBV9	TRBJ1-4	TGTGCCAGCAGCGTAGAGGGACACTCTAATGAAAAACTGTTTTTT	CASSVEGHSNEKLFF
-	-	TRBV27	TRBJ2-5	TGTGCCAGCTCCCAGGGTTATGGGGAGACCCAGTACTTC	CASSQGYGETQYF
-	-	TRBV7-2	TRBJ1-2	TGTGCCAGCAGCGGGCGCAGCTATGGCTACACCTTC	CASSGRSYGYTF